This is a list of T cell receptor beta chains from one sample in a study of cytomegalovirus exposure and HLA in healthy donors. TCRdb keeps only in-frame clones here, not all; method: immunoSEQ multiplex PCR. Among tens of thousands of clones listed, 65% to 70% were seen once. The specimen sequenced was PBMCs. These receptors originate from a male donor in good health and CMV-seropositive. CDR3s leave out the opening cysteine and the closing phenylalanine or tryptophan. Fields, in order: V gene, CDR3 protein.

>TRBV7-9
ASSLARYREETQY
>TRBV5-1
ASSLASGGHNEQF
>TRBV27
ASSSRGGNQPQH
>TRBV11-2
ASSLGRTSGRSGEQF
>TRBV19
ASSIGQAGEKLF
>TRBV5-1
ASSLALDSLNEQF
>TRBV2
ASSAWDRGHYGYT
>TRBV15
ATSRDVTGKAEKLF
>TRBV18
ASSLPPGQPNSPLH
>TRBV19
ASSPWTGGGTGELF
>TRBV7-6
ASSSFQEQY
>TRBV20-1
SARAPGIQY
>TRBV7-6
ASSSGDRSFSGNTIY
>TRBV2
ASSRNYEQY
>TRBV6-4
ASSDSERGETDTQY
>TRBV9
ASSGGSAGGSYEQY
>TRBV7-2
ASSFQDRTQY
>TRBV6-4
ASSGGDNSPLH
>TRBV9
ASSVEGQPLGNTEAF
>TRBV30
AWRTSGSPGNTIY
>TRBV6-4
ATSSGDYNEQF
>TRBV6-5
ASSRFRVNEQF
>TRBV10-1
ASGDGQGAREQY
>TRBV27
ASSFRTGLQPQH
>TRBV7-9
SSSLASRTELF
>TRBV18
ASSLRGSDYGYT
>TRBV18
ASSPDSTADTQY
>TRBV5-1
ASRVGEARNTIY
>TRBV2
ASSLEDNEQF
>TRBV28
ASSLGGEAKNIQY
>TRBV11-2
ASSLGSGLRATIY
>TRBV7-2
ASSLAPGGSGTEAF
>TRBV5-1
ASSFSLAGYNEQF
>TRBV30
APYYEQY
>TRBV6-1
ASRTGVGNQPQH
>TRBV30
AWVRLATYNEQF
>TRBV4-3
ASSQGPSGANTGELF
>TRBV7-3
ASSSYGGTEAF
>TRBV7-2
ASSLVAGGPETQY
>TRBV6-5
ASTFPGPGNTIY
>TRBV28
ASSLVGFSEKLF